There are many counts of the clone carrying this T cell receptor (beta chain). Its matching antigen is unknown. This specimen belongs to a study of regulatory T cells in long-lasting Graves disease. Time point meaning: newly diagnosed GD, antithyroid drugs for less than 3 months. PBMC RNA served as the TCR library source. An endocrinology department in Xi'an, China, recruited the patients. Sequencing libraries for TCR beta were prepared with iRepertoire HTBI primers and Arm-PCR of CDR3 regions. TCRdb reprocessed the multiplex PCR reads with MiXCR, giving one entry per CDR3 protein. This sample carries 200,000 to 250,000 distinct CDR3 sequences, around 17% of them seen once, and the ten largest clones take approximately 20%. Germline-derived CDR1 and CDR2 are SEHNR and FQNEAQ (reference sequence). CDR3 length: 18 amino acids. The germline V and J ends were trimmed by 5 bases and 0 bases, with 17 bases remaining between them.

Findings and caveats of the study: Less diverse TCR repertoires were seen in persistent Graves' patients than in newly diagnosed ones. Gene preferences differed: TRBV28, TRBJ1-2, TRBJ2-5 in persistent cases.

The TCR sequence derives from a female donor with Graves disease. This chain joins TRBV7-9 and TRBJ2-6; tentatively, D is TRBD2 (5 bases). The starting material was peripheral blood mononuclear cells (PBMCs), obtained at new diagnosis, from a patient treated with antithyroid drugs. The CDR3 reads CASSPTGIPSSGANVLTF. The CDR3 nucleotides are TGTGCCAGCAGCCCCACGGGGATACCGAGCTCTGGGGCCAACGTCCTGACTTTC.